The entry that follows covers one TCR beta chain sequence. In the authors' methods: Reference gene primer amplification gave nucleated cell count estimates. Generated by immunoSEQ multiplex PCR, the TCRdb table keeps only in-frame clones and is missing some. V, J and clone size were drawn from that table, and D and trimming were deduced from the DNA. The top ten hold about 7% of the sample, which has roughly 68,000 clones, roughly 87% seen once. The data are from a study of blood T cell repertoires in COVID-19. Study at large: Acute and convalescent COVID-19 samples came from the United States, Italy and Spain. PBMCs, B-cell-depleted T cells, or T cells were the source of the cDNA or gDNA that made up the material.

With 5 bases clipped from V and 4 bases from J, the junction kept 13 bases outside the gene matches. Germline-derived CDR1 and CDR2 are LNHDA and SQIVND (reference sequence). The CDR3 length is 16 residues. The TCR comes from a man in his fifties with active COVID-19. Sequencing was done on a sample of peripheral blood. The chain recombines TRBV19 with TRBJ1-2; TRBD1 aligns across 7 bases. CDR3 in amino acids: CASSPREGALGYGYTF. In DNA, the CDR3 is TGTGCCAGTAGTCCCCGGGAGGGGGCGCTGGGCTATGGCTACACCTTC.